This TCR beta chain was recorded in a study of OX40 agonist ivuxolimab in advanced cancers. In regard to this clone: No antigen is known for it.

The assay was immunoSEQ multiplex PCR, and TCRdb's table has in-frame clones only and misses some. The sample consists of about 58,000 clones, less than 85% of them appearing once. Study results and caveats: Clonal expansion from baseline to week 6 occurred in both CD4+ and CD8+ T cells.

CDR3 length: 14 residues. Germline CDR1 reads SGHRS; CDR2 reads YFSETQ. V dropped 0 bases and J dropped 5 bases, with 12 bases sitting between them. The input for sequencing was CD4+ or CD8+ T cells sorted from blood, taken in a trial of the OX40 agonist ivuxolimab. This TCR was sampled from an adult with an advanced solid tumor such as melanoma, head and neck, liver or kidney cancer. This chain joins TRBV5-1 and TRBJ2-7; possibly TRBD2 for D (5 bases). CDR3: CASSLGGPGNEQYF. The CDR3 nucleotides read TGCGCCAGCAGCTTGGGAGGGCCGGGAAACGAGCAGTACTTC.